This TCR beta chain was captured by sequencing in a study of CD8 T cells in ankylosing spondylitis. Study-level results: The authors found the disease-linked clones to be CD8+ and relatively rare in peripheral blood. What seemed typical of ankylosing spondylitis blood was a TCR beta motif built from about 8 highly homologous variants.

Libraries of TCR beta came from quantitative 5'-RACE with molecular barcodes. TCRdb independently ran MiXCR on the 5' RACE reads; one entry per CDR3 protein. The sample contains 250,000 to 400,000 distinct CDR3 sequences, approximately 10% of which appear only once. As to this clonotype: Its antigen remains unknown.

Germline assignment: CDR1 LNHDA and CDR2 SQIVND (reference sequence). This CDR3 is built from 14 residues. Trimming at V came to 3 bases and at J to 8 bases, leaving 5 bases not matched to a gene. Sequenced: blood, either unsorted or a sorted T cell fraction (not recorded which). The chain employs TRBV19 and TRBJ2-1; 9 nucleotides align to TRBD2. This TCR came from a female donor with ankylosing spondylitis or in good health (not recorded which). CDR3 in DNA: TGTGCCAGTAGTATTTTAGCGGGAGAGGATGAGCAGTTCTTC. Protein: CASSILAGEDEQFF.